Listed here are 3 T cell receptor beta chains from one sample, sequenced in a study of CD8+CD57+ T cells in acquired aplastic anemia. Genomic DNA, serving as template, underwent TCR beta VDJ and CDR3 profiling. MiXCR was run by TCRdb on the reads, yielding one entry per CDR3 protein. The data contain roughly 420,000 distinct CDR3 sequences, about two thirds of them singletons. Sequencing was carried out using sorted CD4+, CD8+, or CD8+CD57+ T cells (not recorded which) from PBMCs. The receptors were sampled from a human donor in good health, serving as a control.

With respect to this clonotype: At one end, the junction sequence differs from germline, possibly due to a read error. The V gene is TRBV9, the J gene TRBJ2-5, with no clear D. Germline lookup yields CDR1 SGDLS and CDR2 YYNGEE. There are 14 residues in the CDR3. The CDR3 region is CATSTEREETTYYF. In DNA form, the CDR3 reads TGTGCCACCAGCACTGAGAGAGAGGAAACGACGTATTACTTC.

This clonotype appeared a few times. At one boundary the junction diverges from the germline segment, which might be a read error. The V and J genes are TRBV10-2 and TRBJ2-5, with TRBD1 as a possible D gene (6 bases). CDR1 is WSHSY and CDR2 is SAAADI in the germline V gene. The CDR3 runs to 15 residues. This CDR3 reads CASSLQGPAGETQYF. CDR3 nucleotide sequence: TGTGCCAGCAGCTTACAGGGTCCAGCCGGGGAGACCCAGTACTTC.

Regarding this clonotype: Without the conserved terminal phenylalanine or tryptophan, this CDR3 likely stems from a read error. Because the CDR3's place on the DNA is in doubt, the DNA is left out and the CDR3 is given as listed by TCRdb. This chain links TRBV9 with TRBJ1-1. The germline V gene encodes CDR1 SGDLS and CDR2 YYNGEE. 8 amino acids form the CDR3, both terminal residues included. CDR3 region: CASSVAVS.